This T cell receptor beta chain was recorded in a study of T cell responses to AZD1222 COVID-19 vaccine. V was pared by 1 base and J by 0 bases, with 9 bases of the junction left unmatched. The germline CDR1 and CDR2 sequences are MDHEN and SYDVKM. CDR3 length: 18 amino acids. Overall study findings and caveats: Across the whole spike, CD4 TCRs peaked at regions 160-218 and 743-854. Repertoire sampling occurred only after the peak T cell response. White British donors predominated, females outnumbered males, and clonal diversity was possibly underestimated.

Data came from immunoSEQ multiplex PCR; TCRdb stores just in-frame clones and leaves some out. The sample lists approximately 150,000 clones, roughly 90% seen once, with around 1.3% in the top ten. With respect to this clone: The antigen is not known.

This receptor was identified in an adult in good health. Here the sequenced sample was peripheral blood, taken on day 0 of AZD1222 vaccination. The chain employs TRBV28 and TRBJ2-4; 7 positions agree with TRBD2. This CDR3 reads CASSLFSLSSGAKNIQYF. The CDR3, as DNA: TGTGCCAGCAGTTTATTCTCGTTGTCTAGCGGAGCCAAAAACATTCAGTACTTC.